The present T cell receptor beta chain was sequenced within a study of T cell clones after liver transplantation. CDR3 length: 11 residues. V lost 3 bases and J 7 bases, leaving 4 bases between the germline ends. Germline V gene data show CDR1 as SGHTA and CDR2 as FQGTGA. Sequencing used immunoSEQ multiplex PCR; TCRdb keeps in-frame clones, though not all of them. This table holds 95,000 to 110,000 clones, roughly four fifths found once. The gene calls are TRBV7-3 and TRBJ2-1; D call uncertain. The source is a human patient who received a liver transplant. Some T cells may be graft donor cells. The sample in question was CD4+ T cells from blood, obtained around 44 months after liver transplant. CDR3 sequence: CASSLGNEQFF. The CDR3, as DNA: TGTGCCAGCAGCTTGGGTAATGAGCAGTTCTTC.